This T cell receptor beta chain originates from a study of beta chain features in type 1 diabetes. Trimming shortened V by 5 bases and J by 0 bases, and 3 bases separated the two germline ends. The CDR3 totals 12 residues. Germline V gene sequence: CDR1 KGHSH, CDR2 LQKENI. This clone was seen ten or more times. The target antigen is unknown. The identical CDR3 is also encoded by other nucleotide sequences in the sample. General study results and limits: TCRB CDR3 length was moderately but significantly reduced in all four CD4+ subsets of Type 1 diabetes patients. cDNA-based sequencing might over-represent cells highly expressing TCR.

Since all of the isolated RNA was reverse transcribed, expressed TCRB transcripts were what got sequenced. Sequenced naive, central memory and regulatory T cell samples produced an average of about 3.57 million reads. Assay used: immunoSEQ multiplex PCR; TCRdb lists only in-frame clones, some missing. The profile covers some 150,000 clones, with roughly an eighth appearing a single time and under 1.5% taken by the ten largest. The chain combines TRBV18 with TRBJ2-3; D remains unclear. The sequence derives from a young man with type 1 diabetes. Sequencing was carried out using central memory CD4+ T cells from blood. The CDR3 nucleotides read TGTGCCAGCTCATCTAGCACAGATACGCAGTATTTT. Protein product: CASSSSTDTQYF.